The clone carrying this T cell receptor beta chain was observed a few times. These data originate in a study of beta chain features in type 1 diabetes. Sorted populations were all over 98% pure. All of the isolated RNA was reverse transcribed, so expressed TCRB transcripts were sequenced. TCRdb's copy holds only in-frame clones and misses some; the assay was immunoSEQ multiplex PCR. The data contain 150,000 or so clones, roughly 10% of them singletons. Per the germline V gene, CDR1 is SGHTA and CDR2 is FQGNSA. V was trimmed by 0 bases and J by 5 bases, leaving 1 base between them. The CDR3 consists of 11 residues.

This TCR was recovered from a young man in good health. Sequenced input: central memory CD4+ T cells from blood. The chain combines TRBV7-2 with TRBJ1-1, with D uncertain. The chain's CDR3 is CASSLATEAFF. CDR3 DNA: TGTGCCAGCAGCTTAGCAACTGAAGCTTTCTTT.